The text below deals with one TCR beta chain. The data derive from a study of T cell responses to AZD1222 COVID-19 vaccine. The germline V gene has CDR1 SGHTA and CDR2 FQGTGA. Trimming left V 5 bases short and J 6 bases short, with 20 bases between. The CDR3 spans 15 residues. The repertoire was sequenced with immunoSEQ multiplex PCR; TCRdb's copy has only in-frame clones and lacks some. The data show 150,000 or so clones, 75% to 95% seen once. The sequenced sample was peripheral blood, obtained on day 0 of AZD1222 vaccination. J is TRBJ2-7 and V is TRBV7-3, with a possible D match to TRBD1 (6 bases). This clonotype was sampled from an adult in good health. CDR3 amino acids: CASSLDGGDGREQYF. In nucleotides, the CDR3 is TGTGCCAGCAGCCTAGATGGGGGCGATGGTCGCGAGCAGTACTTC.